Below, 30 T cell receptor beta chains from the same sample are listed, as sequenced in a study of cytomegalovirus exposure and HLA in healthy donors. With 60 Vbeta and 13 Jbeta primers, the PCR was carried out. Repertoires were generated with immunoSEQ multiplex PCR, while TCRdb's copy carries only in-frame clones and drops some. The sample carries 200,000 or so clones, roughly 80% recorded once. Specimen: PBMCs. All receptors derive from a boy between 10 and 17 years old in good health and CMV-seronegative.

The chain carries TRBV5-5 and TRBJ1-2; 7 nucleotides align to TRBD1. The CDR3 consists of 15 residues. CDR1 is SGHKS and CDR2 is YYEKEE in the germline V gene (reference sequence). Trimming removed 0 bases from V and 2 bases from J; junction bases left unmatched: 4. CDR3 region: CASSLGGQINYGYTF. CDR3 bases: TGTGCCAGCAGCTTGGGGGGACAGATCAACTATGGCTACACCTTC.

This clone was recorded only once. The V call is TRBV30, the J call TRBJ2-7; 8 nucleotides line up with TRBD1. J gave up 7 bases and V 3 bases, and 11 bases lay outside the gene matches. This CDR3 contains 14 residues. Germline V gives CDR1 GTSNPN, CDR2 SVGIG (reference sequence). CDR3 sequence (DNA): TGTGCCTGGAGCGGACAGGGTCGTCTGTGGGAGCAGTACTTC. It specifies CAWSGQGRLWEQYF.

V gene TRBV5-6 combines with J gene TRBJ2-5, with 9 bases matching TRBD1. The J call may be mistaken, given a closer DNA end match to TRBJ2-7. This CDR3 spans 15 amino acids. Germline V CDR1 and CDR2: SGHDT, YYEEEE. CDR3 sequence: CASSFRGTGHNEQYF. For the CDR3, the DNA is TGTGCCAGCAGCTTCAGAGGGACAGGGCACAACGAGCAGTACTTC.

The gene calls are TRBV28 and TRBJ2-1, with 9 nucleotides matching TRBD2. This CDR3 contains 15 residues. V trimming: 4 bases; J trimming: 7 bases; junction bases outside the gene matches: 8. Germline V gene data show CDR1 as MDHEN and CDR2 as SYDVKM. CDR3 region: CASSSPGLAWNEQFF. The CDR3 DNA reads TGTGCCAGCAGTTCCCCGGGACTAGCATGGAATGAGCAGTTCTTC.

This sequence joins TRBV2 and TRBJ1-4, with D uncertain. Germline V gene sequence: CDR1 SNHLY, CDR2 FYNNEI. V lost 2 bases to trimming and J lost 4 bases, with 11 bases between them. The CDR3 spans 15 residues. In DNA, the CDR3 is TGTGCCAGCAGTGAAATGTGGGAGTTTAATGAAAAACTGTTTTTT. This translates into CASSEMWEFNEKLFF.

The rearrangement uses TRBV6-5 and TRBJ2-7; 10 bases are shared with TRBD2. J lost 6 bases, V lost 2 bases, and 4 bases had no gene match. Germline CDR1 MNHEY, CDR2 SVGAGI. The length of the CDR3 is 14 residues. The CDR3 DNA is TGTGCCAGCAGTTACGGTAGACTAGCGGGCGAGCAGTACTTC. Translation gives CASSYGRLAGEQYF.

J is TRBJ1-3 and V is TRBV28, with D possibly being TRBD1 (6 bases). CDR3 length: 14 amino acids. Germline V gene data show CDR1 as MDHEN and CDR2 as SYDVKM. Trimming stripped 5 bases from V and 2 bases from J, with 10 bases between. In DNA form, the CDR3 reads TGTGCCAGCAGTACACAGGGACCTGGAAACACCATATATTTT. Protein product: CASSTQGPGNTIYF.

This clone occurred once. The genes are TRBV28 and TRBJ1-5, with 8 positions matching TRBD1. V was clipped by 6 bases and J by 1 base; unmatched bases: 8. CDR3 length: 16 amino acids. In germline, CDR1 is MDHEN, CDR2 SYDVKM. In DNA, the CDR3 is TGTGCCAGCAGCCCTCAGGGGGCACGGAGCAATCAGCCCCAGCATTTT. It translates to CASSPQGARSNQPQHF.

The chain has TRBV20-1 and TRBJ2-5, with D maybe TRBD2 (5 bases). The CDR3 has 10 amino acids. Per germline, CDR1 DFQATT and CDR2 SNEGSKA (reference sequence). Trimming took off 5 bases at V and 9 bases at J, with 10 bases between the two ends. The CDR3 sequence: CSASSGAQYF. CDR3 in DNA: TGCAGTGCTTCAAGCGGCGCCCAGTACTTC.

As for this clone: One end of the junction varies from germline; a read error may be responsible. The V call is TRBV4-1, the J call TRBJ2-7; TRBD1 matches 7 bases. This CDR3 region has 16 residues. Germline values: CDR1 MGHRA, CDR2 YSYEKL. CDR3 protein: CASSRLRQGGYYEQHF. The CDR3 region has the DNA TGCGCCAGCAGCCGCTTACGACAGGGCGGCTACTACGAGCAGCACTTC.

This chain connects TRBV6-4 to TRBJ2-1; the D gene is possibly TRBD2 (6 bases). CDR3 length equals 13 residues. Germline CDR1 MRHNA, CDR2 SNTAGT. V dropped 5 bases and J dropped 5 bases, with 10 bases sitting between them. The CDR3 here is CASSWGEDNEQFF. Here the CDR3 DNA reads TGTGCCAGCAGTTGGGGGGAAGACAATGAGCAGTTCTTC.

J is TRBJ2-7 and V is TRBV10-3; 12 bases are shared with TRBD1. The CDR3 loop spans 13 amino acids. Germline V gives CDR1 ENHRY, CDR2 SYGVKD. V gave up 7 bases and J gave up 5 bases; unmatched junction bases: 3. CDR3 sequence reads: CAIKGQGADEQYF. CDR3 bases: TGTGCCATCAAGGGACAGGGGGCCGACGAGCAGTACTTC.

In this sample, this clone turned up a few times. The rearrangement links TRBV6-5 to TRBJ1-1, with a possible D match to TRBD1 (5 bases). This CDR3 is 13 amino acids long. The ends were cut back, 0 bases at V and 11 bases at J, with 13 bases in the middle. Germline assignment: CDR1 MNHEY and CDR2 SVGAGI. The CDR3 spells CASSYSLEGRAFF. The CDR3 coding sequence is TGTGCCAGCAGTTACTCATTGGAGGGACGGGCTTTCTTT.

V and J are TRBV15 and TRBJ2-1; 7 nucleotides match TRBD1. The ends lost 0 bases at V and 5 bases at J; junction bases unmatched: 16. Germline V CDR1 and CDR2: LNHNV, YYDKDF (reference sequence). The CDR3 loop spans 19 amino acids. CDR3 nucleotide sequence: TGTGCCACCAGCAGAGATCTAAAGTCGGGAACAGGGGCGAACAATGAGCAGTTCTTC. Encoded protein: CATSRDLKSGTGANNEQFF.

The CDR3 DNA reads TGTGCCAGCAGTTCCCTAAGCGGGAGCCAGACCGGTGAGCAGTTCTTC. Encoded protein: CASSSLSGSQTGEQFF. The V call is TRBV6-5, the J call TRBJ2-1, with TRBD2 matching over 8 bases. Trimming took 4 bases from V and 9 from J; bases not matched to a gene: 14. The CDR3 extends over 16 amino acids. Germline-derived CDR1 and CDR2 are MNHEY and SVGAGI.

CDR3 region: CASSRGQTDTQYF. CDR3 in DNA: TGTGCCAGTAGTAGAGGACAGACAGATACGCAGTATTTT. The chain uses TRBV19 and TRBJ2-3; a weak D match, TRBD1 (6 bases). V was trimmed by 4 bases and J by 3 bases, leaving 8 bases between them. In germline, CDR1 is LNHDA, CDR2 SQIVND (reference sequence). The CDR3 is 13 residues long. The whole variable domain, filled in from reference TRBV19 and TRBJ2-3, reads DGGITQSPKYLFRKEGQNVTLSCEQNLNHDAMYWYRQDPGQGLRLIYYSQIVNDFQKGDIAEGYSVSREKKESFPLTVTSAQKNPTAFYLCASSRGQTDTQYFGPGTRLTVL.

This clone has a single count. The CDR3 region is CASKLTSGTEAFF. The CDR3 DNA follows: TGTGCCAGCAAGTTGACCTCGGGCACTGAAGCTTTCTTT. This chain uses TRBV6-5 with TRBJ1-1; unclear D gene. This CDR3 comprises 13 residues. With 7 bases removed from V and 4 bases from J, the gap between germline ends came to 13 bases. Germline values: CDR1 MNHEY, CDR2 SVGAGI.

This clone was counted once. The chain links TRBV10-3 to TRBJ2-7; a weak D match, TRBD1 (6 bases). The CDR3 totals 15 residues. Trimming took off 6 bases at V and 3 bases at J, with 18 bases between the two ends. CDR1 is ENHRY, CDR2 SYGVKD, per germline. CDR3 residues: CAIRPTGTNLYEQYF. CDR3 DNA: TGTGCCATCAGACCTACCGGGACAAATCTCTACGAGCAGTACTTC.

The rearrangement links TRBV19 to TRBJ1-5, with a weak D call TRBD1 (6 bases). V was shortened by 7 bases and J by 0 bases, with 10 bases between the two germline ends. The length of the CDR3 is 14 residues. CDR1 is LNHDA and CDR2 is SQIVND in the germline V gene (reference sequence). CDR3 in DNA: TGTGCCAGTATCGACAGGCCTAGCAATCAGCCCCAGCATTTT. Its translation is CASIDRPSNQPQHF.

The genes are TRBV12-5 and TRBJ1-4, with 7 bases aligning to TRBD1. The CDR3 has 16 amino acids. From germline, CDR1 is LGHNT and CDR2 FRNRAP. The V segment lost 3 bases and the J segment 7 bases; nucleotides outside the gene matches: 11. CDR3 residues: CASGFRRMQGGEKLFF. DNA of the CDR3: TGTGCTAGTGGTTTCAGACGGATGCAGGGGGGTGAAAAACTGTTTTTT.

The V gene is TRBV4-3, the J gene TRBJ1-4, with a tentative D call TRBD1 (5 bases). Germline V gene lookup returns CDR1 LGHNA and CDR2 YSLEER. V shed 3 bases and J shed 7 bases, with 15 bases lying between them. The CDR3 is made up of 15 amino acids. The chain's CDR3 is CASSQGGGEGEKLFF. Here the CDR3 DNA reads TGCGCCAGCAGCCAGGGGGGGGGAGAGGGTGAAAAACTGTTTTTT.

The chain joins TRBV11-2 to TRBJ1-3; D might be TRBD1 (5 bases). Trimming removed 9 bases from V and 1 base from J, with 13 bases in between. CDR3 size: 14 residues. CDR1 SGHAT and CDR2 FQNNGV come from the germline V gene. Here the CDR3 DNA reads TGTGCCAGTCTTAGGGGAATTTCTGGAAACACCATATATTTT. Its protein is CASLRGISGNTIYF.

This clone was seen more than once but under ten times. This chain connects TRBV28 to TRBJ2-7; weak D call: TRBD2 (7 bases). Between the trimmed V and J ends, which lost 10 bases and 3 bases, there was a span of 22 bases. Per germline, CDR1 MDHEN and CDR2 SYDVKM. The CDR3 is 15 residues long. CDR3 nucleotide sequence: TGTGCCACTTCCTCAACAGGGAGGGGGGGCTACGAGCAGTACTTC. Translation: CATSSTGRGGYEQYF.

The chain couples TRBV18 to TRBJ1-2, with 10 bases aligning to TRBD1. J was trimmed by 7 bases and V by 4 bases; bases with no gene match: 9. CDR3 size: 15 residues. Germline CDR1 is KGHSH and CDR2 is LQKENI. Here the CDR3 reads CASSLRQGALRGYTF. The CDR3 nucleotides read TGTGCCAGCTCACTTCGACAGGGGGCGTTACGTGGCTACACCTTC.

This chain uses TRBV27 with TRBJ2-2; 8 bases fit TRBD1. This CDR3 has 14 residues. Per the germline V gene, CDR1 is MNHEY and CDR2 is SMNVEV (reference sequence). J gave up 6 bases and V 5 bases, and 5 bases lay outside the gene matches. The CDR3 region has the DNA TGTGCCAGCAGTCAAAGACAGGGGCCCGGGGAGCTGTTTTTT. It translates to CASSQRQGPGELFF.

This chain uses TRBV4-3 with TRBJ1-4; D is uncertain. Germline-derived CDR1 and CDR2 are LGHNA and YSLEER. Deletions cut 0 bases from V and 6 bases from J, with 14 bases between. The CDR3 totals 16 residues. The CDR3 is CASSQDLAGFYEKLFF. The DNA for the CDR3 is TGCGCCAGCAGCCAAGATTTGGCAGGTTTTTATGAAAAACTGTTTTTT.

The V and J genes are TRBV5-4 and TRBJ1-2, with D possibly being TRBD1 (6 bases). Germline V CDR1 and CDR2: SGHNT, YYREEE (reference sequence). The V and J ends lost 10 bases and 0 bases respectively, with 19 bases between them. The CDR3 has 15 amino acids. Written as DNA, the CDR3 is TGTGCCGTTAAAAAGGGGGGGATTTCTAACTATGGCTACACCTTC. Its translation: CAVKKGGISNYGYTF.

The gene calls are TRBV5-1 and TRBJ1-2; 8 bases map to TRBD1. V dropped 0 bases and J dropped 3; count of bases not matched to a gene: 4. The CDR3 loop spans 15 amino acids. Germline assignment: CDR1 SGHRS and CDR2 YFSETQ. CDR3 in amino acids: CASSLGGGQDYGYTF. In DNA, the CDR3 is TGCGCCAGCAGCTTGGGGGGGGGACAGGACTATGGCTACACCTTC. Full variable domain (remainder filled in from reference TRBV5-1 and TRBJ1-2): KAGVTQTPRYLIKTRGQQVTLSCSPISGHRSVSWYQQTPGQGLQFLFEYFSETQRNKGNFPGRFSGRQFSNSRSEMNVSTLELGDSALYLCASSLGGGQDYGYTFGSGTRLTVV.

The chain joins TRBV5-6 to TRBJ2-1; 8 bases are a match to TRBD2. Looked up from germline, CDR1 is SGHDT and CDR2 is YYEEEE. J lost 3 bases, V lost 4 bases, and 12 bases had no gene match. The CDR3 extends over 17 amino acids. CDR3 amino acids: CASSPPAGVNYYNEQFF. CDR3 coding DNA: TGTGCCAGCAGCCCCCCAGCGGGAGTAAACTACTACAATGAGCAGTTCTTC.

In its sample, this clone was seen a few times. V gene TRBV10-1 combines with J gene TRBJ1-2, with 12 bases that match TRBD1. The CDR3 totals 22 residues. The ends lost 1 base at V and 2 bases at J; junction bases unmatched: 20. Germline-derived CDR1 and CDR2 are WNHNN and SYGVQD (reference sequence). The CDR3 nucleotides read TGCGCCAGCAGTGAGTTACCGGGACAGGGGGCGAGGTTGCGGATTTTAAACTATGGCTACACCTTC. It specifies CASSELPGQGARLRILNYGYTF.